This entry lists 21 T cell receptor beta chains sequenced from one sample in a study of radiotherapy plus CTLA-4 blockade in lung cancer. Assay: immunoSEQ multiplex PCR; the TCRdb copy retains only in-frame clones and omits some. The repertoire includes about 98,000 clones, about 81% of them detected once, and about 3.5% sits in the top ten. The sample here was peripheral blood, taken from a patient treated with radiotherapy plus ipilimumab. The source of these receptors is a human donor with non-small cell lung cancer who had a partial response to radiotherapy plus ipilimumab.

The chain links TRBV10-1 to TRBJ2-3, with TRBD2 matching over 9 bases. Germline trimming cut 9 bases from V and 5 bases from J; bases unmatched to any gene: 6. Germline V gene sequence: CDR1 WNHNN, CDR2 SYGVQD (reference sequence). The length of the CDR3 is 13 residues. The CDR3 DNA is TGCGCCAGTAGCGGGAGAGTGGGAGATACGCAGTATTTT. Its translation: CASSGRVGDTQYF.

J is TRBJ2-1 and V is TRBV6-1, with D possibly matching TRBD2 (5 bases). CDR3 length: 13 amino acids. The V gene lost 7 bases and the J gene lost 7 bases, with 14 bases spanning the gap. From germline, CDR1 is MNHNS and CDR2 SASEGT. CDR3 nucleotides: TGTGCCAGCACAAGCAGGTGGGAGAATGAGCAGTTCTTC. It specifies CASTSRWENEQFF.

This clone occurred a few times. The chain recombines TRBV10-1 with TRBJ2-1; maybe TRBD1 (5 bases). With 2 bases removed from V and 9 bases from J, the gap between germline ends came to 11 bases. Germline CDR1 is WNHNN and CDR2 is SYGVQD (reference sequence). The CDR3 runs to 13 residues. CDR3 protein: CASSELKRGEQFF. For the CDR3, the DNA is TGCGCCAGCAGTGAGCTTAAAAGGGGTGAGCAGTTCTTC.

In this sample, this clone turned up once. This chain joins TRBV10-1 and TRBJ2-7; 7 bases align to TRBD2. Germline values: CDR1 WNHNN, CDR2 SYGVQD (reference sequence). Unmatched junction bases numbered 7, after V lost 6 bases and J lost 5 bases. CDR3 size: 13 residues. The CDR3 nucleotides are TGCGCCAGCAGCCCTGCCGGGGGGAACGAGCAGTACTTC. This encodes CASSPAGGNEQYF.

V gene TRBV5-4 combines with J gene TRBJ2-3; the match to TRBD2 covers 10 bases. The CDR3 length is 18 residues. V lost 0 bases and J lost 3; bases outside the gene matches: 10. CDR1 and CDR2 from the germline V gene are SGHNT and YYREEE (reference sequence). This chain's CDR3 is CASSLGGLAGDGTDTQYF. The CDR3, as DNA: TGTGCCAGCAGCTTGGGAGGTCTAGCGGGAGACGGTACAGATACGCAGTATTTT.

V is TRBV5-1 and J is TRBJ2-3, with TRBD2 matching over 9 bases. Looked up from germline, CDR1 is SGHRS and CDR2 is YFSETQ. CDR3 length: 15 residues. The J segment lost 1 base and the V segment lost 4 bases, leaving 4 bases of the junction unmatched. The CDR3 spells CASSVEREGTDTQYF. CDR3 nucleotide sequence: TGCGCCAGCAGCGTGGAGCGGGAGGGCACAGATACGCAGTATTTT.

The CDR3 here is CASTSTGLPYEQYF. DNA of the CDR3: TGTGCCAGCACCTCGACAGGGTTACCCTACGAGCAGTACTTC. The J gene is TRBJ2-7, the V gene TRBV28, with 7 bases lining up with TRBD1. Germline-derived CDR1 and CDR2 are MDHEN and SYDVKM. Germline trimming cut 7 bases from V and 2 bases from J; bases unmatched to any gene: 8. The CDR3 length is 14 residues.

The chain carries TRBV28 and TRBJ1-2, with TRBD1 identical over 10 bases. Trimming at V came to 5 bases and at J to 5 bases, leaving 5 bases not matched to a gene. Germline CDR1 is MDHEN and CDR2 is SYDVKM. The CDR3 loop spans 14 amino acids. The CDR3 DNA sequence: TGTGCCAGCAGTCGGACAGGGGGTGGGTATGGCTACACCTTC. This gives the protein CASSRTGGGYGYTF.

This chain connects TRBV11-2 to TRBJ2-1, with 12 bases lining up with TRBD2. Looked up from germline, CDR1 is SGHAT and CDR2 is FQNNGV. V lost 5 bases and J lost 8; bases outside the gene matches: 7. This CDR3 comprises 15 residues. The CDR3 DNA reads TGTGCCAGCAGCCTCAGACTAGCGGGAGAGGATGAGCAGTTCTTC. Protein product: CASSLRLAGEDEQFF.

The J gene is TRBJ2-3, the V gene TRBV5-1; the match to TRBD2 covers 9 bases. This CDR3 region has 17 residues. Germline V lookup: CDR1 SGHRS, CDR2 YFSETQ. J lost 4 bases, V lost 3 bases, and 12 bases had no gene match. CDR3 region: CASSWTTSGVGPDTQYF. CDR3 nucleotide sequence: TGCGCCAGCAGCTGGACGACTAGCGGCGTCGGGCCAGATACGCAGTATTTT.

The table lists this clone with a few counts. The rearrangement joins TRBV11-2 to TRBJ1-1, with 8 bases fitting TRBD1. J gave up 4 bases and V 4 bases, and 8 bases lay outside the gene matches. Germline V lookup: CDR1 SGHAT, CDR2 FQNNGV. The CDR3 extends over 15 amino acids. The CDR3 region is CASSSRTGTGTEAFF. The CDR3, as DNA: TGTGCCAGCAGCTCCCGGACAGGGACAGGCACTGAAGCTTTCTTT.

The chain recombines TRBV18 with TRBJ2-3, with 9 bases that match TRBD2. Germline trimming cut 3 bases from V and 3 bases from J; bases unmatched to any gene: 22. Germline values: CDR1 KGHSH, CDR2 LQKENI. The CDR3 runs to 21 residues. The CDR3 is CASSPVSGSPVLQRTTDTQYF. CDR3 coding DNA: TGTGCCAGCTCACCCGTTAGCGGGAGTCCCGTACTCCAGAGAACTACAGATACGCAGTATTTT. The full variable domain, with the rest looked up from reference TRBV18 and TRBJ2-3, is NAGVMQNPRHLVRRRGQEARLRCSPMKGHSHVYWYRQLPEEGLKFMVYLQKENIIDESGMPKERFSAEFPKEGPSILRIQQVVRGDSAAYFCASSPVSGSPVLQRTTDTQYFGPGTRLTVL.

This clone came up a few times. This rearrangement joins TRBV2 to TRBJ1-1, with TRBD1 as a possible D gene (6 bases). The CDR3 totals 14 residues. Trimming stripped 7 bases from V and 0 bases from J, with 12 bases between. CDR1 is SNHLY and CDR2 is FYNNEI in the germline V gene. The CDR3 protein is CASTVGGVNTEAFF. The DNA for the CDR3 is TGTGCCAGCACCGTAGGGGGGGTGAACACTGAAGCTTTCTTT.

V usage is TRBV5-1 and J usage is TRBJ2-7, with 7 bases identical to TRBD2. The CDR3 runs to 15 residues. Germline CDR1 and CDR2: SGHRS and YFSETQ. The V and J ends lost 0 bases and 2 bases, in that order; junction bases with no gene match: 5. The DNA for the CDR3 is TGCGCCAGCAGCTTGGCCGAAGCGGGGCCCTACGAGCAGTACTTC. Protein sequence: CASSLAEAGPYEQYF.

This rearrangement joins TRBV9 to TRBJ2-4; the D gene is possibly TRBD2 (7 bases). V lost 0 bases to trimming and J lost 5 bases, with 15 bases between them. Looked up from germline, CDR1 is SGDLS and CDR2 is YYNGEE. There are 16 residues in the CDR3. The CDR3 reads CASSVATGGSQNIQYF. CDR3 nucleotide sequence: TGTGCCAGCAGCGTAGCTACGGGGGGCTCGCAAAACATTCAGTACTTC.

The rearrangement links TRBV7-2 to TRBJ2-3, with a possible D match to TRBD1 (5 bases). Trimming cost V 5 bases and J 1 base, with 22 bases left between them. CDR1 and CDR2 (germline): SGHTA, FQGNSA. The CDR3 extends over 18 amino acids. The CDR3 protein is CASSRTHDGQLGTDTQYF. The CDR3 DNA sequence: TGTGCCAGCAGCCGAACCCACGACGGACAACTGGGCACAGATACGCAGTATTTT.

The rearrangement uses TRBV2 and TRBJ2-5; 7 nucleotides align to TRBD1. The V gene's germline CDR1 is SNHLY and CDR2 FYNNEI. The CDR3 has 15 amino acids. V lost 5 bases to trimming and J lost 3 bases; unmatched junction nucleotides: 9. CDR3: CASSFSGTEKETQYF. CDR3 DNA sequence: TGTGCCAGCAGTTTCTCCGGGACAGAAAAAGAGACCCAGTACTTC.

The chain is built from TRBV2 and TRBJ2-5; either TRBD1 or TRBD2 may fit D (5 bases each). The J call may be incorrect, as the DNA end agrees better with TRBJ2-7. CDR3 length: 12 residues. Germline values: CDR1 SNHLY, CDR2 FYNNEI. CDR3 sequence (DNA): TGTGCCAGCAGTGCTGGGGGCTACGAGCAGTACTTC. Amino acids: CASSAGGYEQYF.

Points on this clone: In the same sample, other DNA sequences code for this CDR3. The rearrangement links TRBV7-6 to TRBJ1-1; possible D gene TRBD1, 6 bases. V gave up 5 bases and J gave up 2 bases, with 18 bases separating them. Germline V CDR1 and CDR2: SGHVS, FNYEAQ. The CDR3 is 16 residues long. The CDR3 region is CASSLGRGRGNTEAFF. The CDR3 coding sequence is TGTGCCAGCAGCCTAGGCAGGGGCCGCGGCAACACTGAAGCTTTCTTT.

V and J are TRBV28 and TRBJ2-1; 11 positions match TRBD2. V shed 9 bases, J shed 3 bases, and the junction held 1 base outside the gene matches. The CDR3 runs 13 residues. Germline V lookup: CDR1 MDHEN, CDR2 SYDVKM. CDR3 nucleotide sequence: TGTGCCAGTCTAGCGGGAGGCTACAATGAGCAGTTCTTC. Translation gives CASLAGGYNEQFF.

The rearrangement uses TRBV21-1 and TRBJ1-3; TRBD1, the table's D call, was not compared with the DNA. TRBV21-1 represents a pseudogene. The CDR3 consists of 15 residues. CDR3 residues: CASMGPTRSGNTIYF. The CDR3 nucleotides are TGTGCCAGCATGGGCCCAACACGCTCTGGAAACACCATATATTTT.